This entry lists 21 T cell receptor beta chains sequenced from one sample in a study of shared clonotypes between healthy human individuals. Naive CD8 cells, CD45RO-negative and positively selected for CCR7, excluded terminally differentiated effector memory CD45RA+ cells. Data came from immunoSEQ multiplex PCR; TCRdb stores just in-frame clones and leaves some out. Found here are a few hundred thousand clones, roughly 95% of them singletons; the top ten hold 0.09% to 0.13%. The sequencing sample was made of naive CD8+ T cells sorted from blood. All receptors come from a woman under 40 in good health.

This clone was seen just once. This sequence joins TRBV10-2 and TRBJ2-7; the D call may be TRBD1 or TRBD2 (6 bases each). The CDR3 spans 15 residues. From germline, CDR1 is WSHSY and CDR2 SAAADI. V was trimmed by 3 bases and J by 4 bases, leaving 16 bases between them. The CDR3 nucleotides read TGCGCCAGCAGTGAAAGTGGAACAGGGAGGTACGAGCAGTACTTC. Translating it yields CASSESGTGRYEQYF.

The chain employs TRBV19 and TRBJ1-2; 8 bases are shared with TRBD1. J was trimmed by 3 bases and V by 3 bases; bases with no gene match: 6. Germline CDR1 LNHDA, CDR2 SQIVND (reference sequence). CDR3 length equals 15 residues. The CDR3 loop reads CASSMMTGDDYGYTF. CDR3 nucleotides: TGTGCCAGTAGTATGATGACAGGGGACGACTATGGCTACACCTTC.

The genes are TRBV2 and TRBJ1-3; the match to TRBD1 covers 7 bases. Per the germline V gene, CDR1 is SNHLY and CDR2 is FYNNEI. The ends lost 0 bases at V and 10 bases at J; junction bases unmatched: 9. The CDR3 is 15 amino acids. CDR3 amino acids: CASSEATGSSRTIYF. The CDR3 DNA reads TGTGCCAGCAGTGAAGCGACAGGGTCTAGTCGAACCATATATTTT. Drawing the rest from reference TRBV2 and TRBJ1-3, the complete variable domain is EPEVTQTPSHQVTQMGQEVILRCVPISNHLYFYWYRQILGQKVEFLVSFYNNEISEKSEIFDDQFSVERPDGSNFTLKIRSTKLEDSAMYFCASSEATGSSRTIYFGEGSWLTVV.

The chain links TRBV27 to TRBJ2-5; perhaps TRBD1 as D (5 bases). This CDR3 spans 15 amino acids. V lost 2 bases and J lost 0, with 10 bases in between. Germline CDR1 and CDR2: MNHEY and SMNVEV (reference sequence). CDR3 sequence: CASSLKGRDQETQYF. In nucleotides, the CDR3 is TGTGCCAGCAGTTTAAAGGGCAGGGACCAAGAGACCCAGTACTTC.

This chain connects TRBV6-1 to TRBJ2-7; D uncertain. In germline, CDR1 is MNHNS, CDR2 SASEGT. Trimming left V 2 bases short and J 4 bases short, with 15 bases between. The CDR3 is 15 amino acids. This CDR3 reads CASSEWAAFGYEQYF. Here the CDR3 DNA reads TGTGCCAGCAGTGAATGGGCGGCCTTTGGGTACGAGCAGTACTTC.

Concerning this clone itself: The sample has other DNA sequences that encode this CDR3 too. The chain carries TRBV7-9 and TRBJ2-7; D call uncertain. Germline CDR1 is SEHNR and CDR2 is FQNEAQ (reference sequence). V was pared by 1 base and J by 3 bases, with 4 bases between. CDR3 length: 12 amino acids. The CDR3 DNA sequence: TGTGCCAGCAGCTTAGAGAACTACGAGCAGTACTTC. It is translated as CASSLENYEQYF.

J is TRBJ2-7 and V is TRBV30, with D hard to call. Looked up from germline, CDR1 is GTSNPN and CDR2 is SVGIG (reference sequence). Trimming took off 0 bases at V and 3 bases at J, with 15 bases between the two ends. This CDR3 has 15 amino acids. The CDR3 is CAWSVSGLRNYEQYF. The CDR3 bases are TGTGCCTGGAGTGTATCGGGCCTTAGAAACTACGAGCAGTACTTC.

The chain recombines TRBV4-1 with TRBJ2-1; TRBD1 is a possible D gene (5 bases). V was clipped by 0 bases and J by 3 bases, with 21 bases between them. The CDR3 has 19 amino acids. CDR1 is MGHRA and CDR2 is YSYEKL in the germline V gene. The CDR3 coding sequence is TGCGCCAGCAGCCAAGAAGGGCAGGGATTCAATGCTTACTACAATGAGCAGTTCTTC. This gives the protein CASSQEGQGFNAYYNEQFF.

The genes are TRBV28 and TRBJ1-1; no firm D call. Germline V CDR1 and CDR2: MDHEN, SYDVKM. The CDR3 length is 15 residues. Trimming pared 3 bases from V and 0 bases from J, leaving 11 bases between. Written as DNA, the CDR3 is TGTGCCAGCAGTTTTGGTAACAGCTTGAACACTGAAGCTTTCTTT. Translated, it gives CASSFGNSLNTEAFF.

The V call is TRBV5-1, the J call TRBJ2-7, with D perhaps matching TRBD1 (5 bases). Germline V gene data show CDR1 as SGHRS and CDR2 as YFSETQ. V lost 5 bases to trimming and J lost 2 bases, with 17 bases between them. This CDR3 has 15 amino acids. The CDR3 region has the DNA TGCGCCAGCAGGGCAGGGTTTAGTGTGACCTACGAGCAGTACTTC. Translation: CASRAGFSVTYEQYF. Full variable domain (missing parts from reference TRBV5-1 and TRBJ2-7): KAGVTQTPRYLIKTRGQQVTLSCSPISGHRSVSWYQQTPGQGLQFLFEYFSETQRNKGNFPGRFSGRQFSNSRSEMNVSTLELGDSALYLCASRAGFSVTYEQYFGPGTRLTVT.

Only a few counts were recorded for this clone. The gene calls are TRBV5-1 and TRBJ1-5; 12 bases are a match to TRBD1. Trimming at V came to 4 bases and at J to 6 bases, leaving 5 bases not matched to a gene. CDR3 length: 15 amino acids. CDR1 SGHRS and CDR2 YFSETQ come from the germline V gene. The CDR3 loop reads CASSEGQGAAQPQHF. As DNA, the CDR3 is TGCGCCAGCAGCGAGGGACAGGGGGCGGCTCAGCCCCAGCATTTT.

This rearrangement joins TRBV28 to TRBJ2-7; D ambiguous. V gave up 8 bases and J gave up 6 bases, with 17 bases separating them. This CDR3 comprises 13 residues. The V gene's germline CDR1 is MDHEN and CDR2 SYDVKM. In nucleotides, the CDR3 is TGTGCCAGCTCGGTTAGTTTGGTGAGCGAGCAGTACTTC. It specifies CASSVSLVSEQYF.

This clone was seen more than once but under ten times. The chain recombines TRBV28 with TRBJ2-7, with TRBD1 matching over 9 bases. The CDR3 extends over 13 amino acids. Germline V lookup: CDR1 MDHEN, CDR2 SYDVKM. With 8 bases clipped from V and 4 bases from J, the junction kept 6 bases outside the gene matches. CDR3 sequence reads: CASRDRVGYEQYF. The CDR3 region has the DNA TGTGCCAGCCGGGACAGGGTTGGTTACGAGCAGTACTTC.

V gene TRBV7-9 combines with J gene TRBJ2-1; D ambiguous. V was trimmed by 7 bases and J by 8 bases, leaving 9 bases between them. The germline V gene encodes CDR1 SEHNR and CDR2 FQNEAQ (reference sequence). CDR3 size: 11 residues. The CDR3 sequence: CASTSEDEQFF. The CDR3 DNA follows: TGTGCCAGCACCTCCGAGGATGAGCAGTTCTTC.

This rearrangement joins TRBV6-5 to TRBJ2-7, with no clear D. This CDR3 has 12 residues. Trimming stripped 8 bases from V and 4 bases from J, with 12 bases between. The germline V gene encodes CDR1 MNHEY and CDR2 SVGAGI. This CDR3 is CASAPPAYEQYF. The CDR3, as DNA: TGTGCCAGCGCACCCCCAGCTTACGAGCAGTACTTC.

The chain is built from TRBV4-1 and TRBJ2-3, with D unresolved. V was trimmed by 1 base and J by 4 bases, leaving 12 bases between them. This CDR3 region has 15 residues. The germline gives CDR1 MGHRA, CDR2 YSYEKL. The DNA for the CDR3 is TGCGCCAGCAGCCAAGTTGTCGGAGACCCAGATACGCAGTATTTT. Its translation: CASSQVVGDPDTQYF.

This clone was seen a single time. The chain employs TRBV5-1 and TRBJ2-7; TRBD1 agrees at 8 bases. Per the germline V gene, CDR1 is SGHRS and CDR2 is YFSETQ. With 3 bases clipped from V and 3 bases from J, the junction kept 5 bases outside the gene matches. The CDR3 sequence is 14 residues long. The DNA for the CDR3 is TGCGCCAGCAGCTCAACAGGGGGACGCTACGAGCAGTACTTC. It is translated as CASSSTGGRYEQYF. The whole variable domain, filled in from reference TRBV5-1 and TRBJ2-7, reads KAGVTQTPRYLIKTRGQQVTLSCSPISGHRSVSWYQQTPGQGLQFLFEYFSETQRNKGNFPGRFSGRQFSNSRSEMNVSTLELGDSALYLCASSSTGGRYEQYFGPGTRLTVT.

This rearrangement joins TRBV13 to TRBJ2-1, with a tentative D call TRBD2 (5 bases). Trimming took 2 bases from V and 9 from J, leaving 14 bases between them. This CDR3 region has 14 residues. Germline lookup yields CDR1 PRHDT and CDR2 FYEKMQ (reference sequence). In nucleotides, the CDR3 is TGTGCCAGCAGCTTACGTGGGAGAAGGAGTGAGCAGTTCTTC. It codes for CASSLRGRRSEQFF.

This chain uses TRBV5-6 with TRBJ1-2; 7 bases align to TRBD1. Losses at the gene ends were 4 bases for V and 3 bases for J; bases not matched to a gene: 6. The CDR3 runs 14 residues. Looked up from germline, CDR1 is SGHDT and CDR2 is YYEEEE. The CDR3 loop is CASSEDRRDYGYTF. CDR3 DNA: TGTGCCAGCAGCGAGGACAGGCGGGACTATGGCTACACCTTC. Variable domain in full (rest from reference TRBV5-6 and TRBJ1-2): DAGVTQSPTHLIKTRGQQVTLRCSPKSGHDTVSWYQQALGQGPQFIFQYYEEEERQRGNFPDRFSGHQFPNYSSELNVNALLLGDSALYLCASSEDRRDYGYTFGSGTRLTVV.

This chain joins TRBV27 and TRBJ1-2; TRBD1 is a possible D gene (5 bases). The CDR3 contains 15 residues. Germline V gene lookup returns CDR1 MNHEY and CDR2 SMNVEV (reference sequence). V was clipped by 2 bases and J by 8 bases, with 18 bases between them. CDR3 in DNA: TGTGCCAGCAGTTTAGGGGGGGAAGATCCTGGAGGCTACACCTTC. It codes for CASSLGGEDPGGYTF.

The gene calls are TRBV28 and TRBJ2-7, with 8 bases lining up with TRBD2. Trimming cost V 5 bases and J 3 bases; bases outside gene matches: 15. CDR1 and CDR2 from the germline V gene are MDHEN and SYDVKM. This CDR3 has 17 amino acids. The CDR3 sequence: CASSPVLPGLVGYEQYF. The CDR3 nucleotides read TGTGCCAGCAGTCCGGTACTCCCGGGACTAGTAGGCTACGAGCAGTACTTC.